This TCR beta chain was sequenced during a study of cytomegalovirus exposure and HLA in healthy donors. On the study more broadly: About 77 million unique TCRs from HLA-typed donors made up an early data release.

This clone showed up just once. Its antigen is not known. The PCR employed 60 Vbeta primers together with 13 Jbeta primers. TCRdb keeps only in-frame clones here, not all; method: immunoSEQ multiplex PCR. The data contain around 120,000 clones, roughly 76% of them singletons. Germline values: CDR1 SGHTS, CDR2 YDEGEE. The CDR3 totals 14 residues. Trimming removed 0 bases from V and 7 bases from J, with 13 bases in between. The study, taken as a whole, reports: In a later analysis, CMV-associated beta chains were mostly HLA-associated, it appeared.

This chain links TRBV5-8 with TRBJ1-2; D possibly corresponds to TRBD1 (5 bases). Input material: PBMCs. The sequence was collected from a man aged 45-60 years in good health and CMV-seropositive. The CDR3, as DNA: TGTGCCAGCAGCTTGGGGGACTACAGAATTGGCTACACCTTC. Protein sequence: CASSLGDYRIGYTF.